This T cell receptor (beta chain) appears in the sequencing data of a study of OX40 agonist ivuxolimab in advanced cancers. Only in-frame clones appear in the TCRdb table, and some are missing; sequencing was by immunoSEQ multiplex PCR. This sample has tens of thousands of clones, with around 84% found just once. The trim removed 0 bases at V and 1 base at J, leaving 3 bases unmatched. Looked up from germline, CDR1 is SGHRS and CDR2 is YFSETQ. The CDR3 runs 15 residues. The specimen was CD4+ or CD8+ T cells sorted from blood, collected in a trial of the OX40 agonist ivuxolimab. This clonotype originated in an adult with an advanced solid tumor such as melanoma, head and neck, liver or kidney cancer. The rearrangement uses TRBV5-1 and TRBJ1-1; the match to TRBD1 covers 7 bases. The CDR3: CASSLAGQRNTEAFF. The CDR3 bases are TGCGCCAGCAGCTTGGCGGGACAGAGGAACACTGAAGCTTTCTTT.